The present TCR beta chain was sequenced within a study of T cells in Graves' hyperthyroidism and ophthalmopathy. Germline V lookup: CDR1 ENHRY, CDR2 SYGVKD. CDR3 length equals 14 residues. Trimming cost V 8 bases and J 4 bases, with 17 bases left between them. Whole-study findings and limits: Ophthalmopathy prediction by the model preceded onset by a median approximately 6.9 months. Blood held most thyroid clonotypes expanded above 0.001 frequency.

Fresh peripheral blood, around 9.5 ml, yielded the PBMCs. Using RNA transcripts as the source, TCR beta CDR3 regions were amplified. The TCR CDR3 first-round RT-PCR relied on the HTBI primer set. TCRdb ran MiXCR on the multiplex PCR reads and lists one entry per CDR3 protein. The table has under 300,000 distinct CDR3 sequences, about 20% seen once; the top ten hold around 65%. As to this clonotype: Its target is unknown.

This clonotype was obtained from a man between 25 and 39 years old with Graves' ophthalmopathy. The sequencing input was blood. The V and J genes are TRBV10-3 and TRBJ2-5; TRBD1 is a possible D gene (5 bases). The DNA for the CDR3 is TGTGCCATCGGGGCGGCCCTTGGGGTAGAGACCCAGTACTTC. Residues: CAIGAALGVETQYF.